This T cell receptor beta chain is drawn from a study of CD8+CD57+ T cells in acquired aplastic anemia listed by TCRdb under 2018. Regarding the complete study: Extracted DNA from sorted CD4+ and CD8+ cells averaged about 3.4 ug, ranging from about 0.18 to 27.4 ug. CD8+CD57+ expansion was defined as frequency above the mean frequency observed in healthy subjects. What the authors observed across the whole study: Roughly 29 CD8+ CDR3 sequences were found to be shared between patients and controls, but these sequences appeared to be highly expressed in patients and within the immunodominant clones of the patients. Patients and healthy controls showed no significant difference in CD8+ Simpson's diversity (P=0.060).

Its CDR3 holds 18 amino acids, cysteine through phenylalanine. Just CDR3 DNA is preserved here, 54 bases in frame from base 1. The germline V gene encodes CDR1 SGHRS and CDR2 YFSETQ. Trimming leaves V shorter by 4 bases and J shorter by 6 bases, with the junction holding 15 bases beyond the gene matches. The patients picked for sequencing were ones in whom flow cytometry had shown an expansion of CD8+CD57+ cells. Severe acquired aplastic anemia was diagnosed in all patients according to International Study of Aplastic Anemia and Agranulocytosis and Camitta criteria. No patient had received any therapy when blood was sampled. In the study, sorted CD4+ and CD8+ blood T cells from patients with severe aplastic anemia and from healthy subjects underwent deep sequencing of TCR repertoires. In the USA, patient enrollment took place under clinicaltrials.gov protocols 00001620, 01623167, 00001397, 00071045, 00081523 and 00961064. Ficoll-Paque density gradient centrifugation was used to isolate peripheral blood mononuclear cells. Before DNA was extracted, CD4+ and CD8+ T cells were sorted using either FACS or magnetic beads.

About this clonotype: Its target antigen remains unknown. Base qualities are missing; no much larger clone stands one base away.

Genomic DNA served as template for TCR beta VDJ combination and CDR3 sequence profiling. An Illumina HiSeq 2000 was used for TCR repertoire sequencing. The study's processing was this. TRBV/TRBJ rearrangement plots, CDR3 size and DJ length profiles, and Simpson's diversity index were used to assess repertoires. The most abundant DNA sequence in the deep sequencing data was taken as the immunodominant clone. CDR3 amino acid sequences were checked for sharing between subjects and were compared against published repertoires and the VDJdb database. Clones were called with MiXCR by TCRdb after fastp trimmed the public reads at Q25, and only in-frame beta chains were retained. CDR3 protein duplicates are merged, each entry listing the most common genes and DNA. The V and J calls here are based on TCRdb, not the publication. The sample includes 200,000 to 300,000 distinct CDR3 sequences, with around half observed a single time. The top ten clones comprise 7% to 10% of the sample.

Source material: sorted CD4+, CD8+, or CD8+CD57+ T cells (not recorded which) from PBMCs. This TCR came from a human donor with aplastic anemia. The rearrangement combines TRBV5-1 with TRBJ2-1, with 11 bases aligning to TRBD2. The DNA sequence is TGCGCCAGCAGCCCGAAGACTAGCGGGAACCCTACCGGCAATGAGCAGTTCTTC. Its translation is CASSPKTSGNPTGNEQFF.